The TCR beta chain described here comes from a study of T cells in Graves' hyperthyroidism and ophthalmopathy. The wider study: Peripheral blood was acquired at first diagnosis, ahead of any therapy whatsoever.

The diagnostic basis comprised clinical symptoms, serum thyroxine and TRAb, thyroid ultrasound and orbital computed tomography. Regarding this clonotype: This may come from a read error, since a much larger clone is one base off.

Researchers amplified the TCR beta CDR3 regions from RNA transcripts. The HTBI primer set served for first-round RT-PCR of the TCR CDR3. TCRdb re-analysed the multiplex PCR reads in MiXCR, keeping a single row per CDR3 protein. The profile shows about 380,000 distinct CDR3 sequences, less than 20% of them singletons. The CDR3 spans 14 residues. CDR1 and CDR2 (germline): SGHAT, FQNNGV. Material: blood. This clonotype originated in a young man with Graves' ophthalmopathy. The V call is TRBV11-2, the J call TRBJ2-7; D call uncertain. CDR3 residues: CTSSVDWTSYEQYF. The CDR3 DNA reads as TGTACCAGCAGCGTAGACTGGACGTCTTACGAGCAGTACTTC.